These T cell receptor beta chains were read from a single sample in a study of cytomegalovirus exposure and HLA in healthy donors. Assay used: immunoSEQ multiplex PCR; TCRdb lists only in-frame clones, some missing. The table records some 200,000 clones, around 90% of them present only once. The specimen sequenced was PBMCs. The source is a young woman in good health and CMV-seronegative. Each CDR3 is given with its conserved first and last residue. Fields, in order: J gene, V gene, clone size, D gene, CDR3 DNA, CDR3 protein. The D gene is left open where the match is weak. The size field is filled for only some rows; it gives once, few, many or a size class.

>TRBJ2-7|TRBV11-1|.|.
TGTGCCAGCAGCTTATCAGTTTACGACGAGCAGTACTTC
CASSLSVYDEQYF
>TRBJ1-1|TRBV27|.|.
TGTGCCAGCAGTTTACAGGATTCCACTGAAGCTTTCTTT
CASSLQDSTEAFF
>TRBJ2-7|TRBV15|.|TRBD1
TGTGCCACCAGCCGGACAGGCCAACACTACGAGCAGTACTTC
CATSRTGQHYEQYF
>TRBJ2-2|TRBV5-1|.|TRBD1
TGCGCCAGCAGCTTGGGACAGGGGAGGCCGAGCACCGGGGAGCTGTTTTTT
CASSLGQGRPSTGELFF
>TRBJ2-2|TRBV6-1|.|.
TGTGCCAGCAGTGCGGTGGGAGGACACACCGGGGAGCTGTTTTTT
CASSAVGGHTGELFF
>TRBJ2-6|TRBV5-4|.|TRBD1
TGTGCCAGCTGGGGGACAGGGGGTCCCCCTGGGGCCAACGTCCTGACTTTC
CASWGTGGPPGANVLTF
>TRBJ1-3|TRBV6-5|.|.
TGTGCCAGCAGTTCCGGTCGACAGTACTCTGGAAACACCATATATTTT
CASSSGRQYSGNTIYF
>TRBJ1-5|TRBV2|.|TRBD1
TGTGCCAGCATGGACAGGGAGGATCAGCCCCAGCATTTT
CASMDREDQPQHF
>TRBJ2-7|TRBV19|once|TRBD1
TGTGCCAGTAGTATTACAGGGGTCGGAGAGCAGTACTTC
CASSITGVGEQYF
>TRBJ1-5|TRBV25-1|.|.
TGTGCCAGCAGTGAAACCGGGACAAACGGGAATCAGCCCCAGCATTTT
CASSETGTNGNQPQHF
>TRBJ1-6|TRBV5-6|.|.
TGTGCCAGCAGCTTGAGTGGGGCCTTTTCACCCCTCCACTTT
CASSLSGAFSPLHF
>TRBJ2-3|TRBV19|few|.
TGTGCCAGTAGTATCGGCGAGAGGGCCACAGATACGCAGTATTTT
CASSIGERATDTQYF
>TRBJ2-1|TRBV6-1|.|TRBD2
TGTGCCAGCAGGACTACGAACCTAGCGGTAAATGAGCAGTTCTTC
CASRTTNLAVNEQFF
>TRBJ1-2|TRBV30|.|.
TGTGCCTGGAAAATAGGGACACCAAGCGGCTACACCTTC
CAWKIGTPSGYTF
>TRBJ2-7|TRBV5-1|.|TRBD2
TGCGCCAGCAGCCTCGGGACTAGCGGGGGCTCCTACGAGCAGTACTTC
CASSLGTSGGSYEQYF
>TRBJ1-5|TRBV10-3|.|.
TGTGCCATCAGTGTTGCAGGGGTTGAGCCCCAGCATTTT
CAISVAGVEPQHF
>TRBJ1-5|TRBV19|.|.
TGTGCCAGAGCCGTGGGGGGGCGTCGACAGCCCCAGCATTTT
CARAVGGRRQPQHF
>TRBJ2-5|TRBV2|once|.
TGTGCCAGCAGTATACGGGGTGGGGAGACCCAGTACTTC
CASSIRGGETQYF
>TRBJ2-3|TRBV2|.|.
TGTGCCAGCAGGGAGACTGGAAGCACAGATACGCAGTATTTT
CASRETGSTDTQYF
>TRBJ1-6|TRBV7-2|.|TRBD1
TGTGCCAGCAGCATGGGACAGGGGAATTCACCCCTCCACTTT
CASSMGQGNSPLHF
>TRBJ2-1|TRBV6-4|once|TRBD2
TGTGCCAGCAGTGACCCTCAGAGGGGAGGGAACAATGAGCAGTTCTTC
CASSDPQRGGNNEQFF
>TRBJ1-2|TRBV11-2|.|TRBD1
TGTGCCAGCAGCTCCACCACAGGGGTTATCTATGGCTACACCTTC
CASSSTTGVIYGYTF
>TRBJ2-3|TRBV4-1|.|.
TGCGCCAGCAGCCAACACTACCCCGGCACAGATACGCAGTATTTT
CASSQHYPGTDTQYF
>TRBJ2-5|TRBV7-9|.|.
TGTGCCAGCAGCCTGGCGGTTGAGACCCAGTACTTC
CASSLAVETQYF
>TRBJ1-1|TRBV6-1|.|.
TGTGCCAGCAGTCATAGGGGTTCCGAAGCTTTCTTT
CASSHRGSEAFF
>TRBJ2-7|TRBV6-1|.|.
TGTGCCAGCAGTGAAGCGAGCGGACAGCCAACCTACGAGCAGTACTTC
CASSEASGQPTYEQYF
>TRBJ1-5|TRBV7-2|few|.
TGTGCCAGCAGCCCGGGCGGGGGAAGTTGGCCCCAGCATTTT
CASSPGGGSWPQHF
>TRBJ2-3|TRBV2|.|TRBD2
TGTGCCAGCAGTGAAATAGCGGGAGGGCCGAGTACAGATACGCAGTATTTT
CASSEIAGGPSTDTQYF
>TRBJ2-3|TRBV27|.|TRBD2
TGTGCCAGCAGTTCCCTCCGGGCTAGCGGGACTAATCCTAGCACAGATACGCAGTATTTT
CASSSLRASGTNPSTDTQYF
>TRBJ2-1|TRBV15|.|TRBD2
TGTGCCACCAGCAGATCTGGAGGTAGCGGGAGGGCAGGCGCTGAGCAGTTCTTC
CATSRSGGSGRAGAEQFF
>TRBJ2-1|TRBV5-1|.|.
TGCGCCAGCAGCTTGGTGGGGGACATCTCCTACAATGAGCAGTTCTTC
CASSLVGDISYNEQFF
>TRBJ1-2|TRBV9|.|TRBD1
TGTGCCAGCAGCGTAGGGACAGGGGGCTGGGACTATGGCTACACCTTC
CASSVGTGGWDYGYTF
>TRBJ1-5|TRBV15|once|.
TGTGCCACCAGCAGCCCGGAACAGGGCTACAATCAGCCCCAGCATTTT
CATSSPEQGYNQPQHF
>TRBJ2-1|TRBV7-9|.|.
TGTGCCAGCAGCTTAGACGGCAGGGGGAGGAATGAGCAGTTCTTC
CASSLDGRGRNEQFF
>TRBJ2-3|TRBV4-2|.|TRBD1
TGTGCCAGCAGCCAAGAGGGGACAGGGGTACCCAATACGCAGTATTTT
CASSQEGTGVPNTQYF
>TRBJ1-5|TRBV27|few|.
TGTGCCAGCAGTTCGGCAGGGATCGATAGCAATCAGCCCCAGCATTTT
CASSSAGIDSNQPQHF
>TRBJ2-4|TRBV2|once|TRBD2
TGTGCCAGCAGTGCGGGACTAGGGACCAAAAACATTCAGTACTTC
CASSAGLGTKNIQYF
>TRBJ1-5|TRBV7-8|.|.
TGTGCCAGCAGCTTAGCAACAGGGAAGGATCAGCCCCAGCATTTT
CASSLATGKDQPQHF
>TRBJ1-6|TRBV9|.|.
TGTGCCAGCAGCGTAGCGGGACACCCGGATTCACCCCTCCACTTT
CASSVAGHPDSPLHF
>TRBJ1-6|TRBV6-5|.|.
TGTGCCAGCAGTTACTTACTGCACTCCTATAATTCACCCCTCCACTTT
CASSYLLHSYNSPLHF
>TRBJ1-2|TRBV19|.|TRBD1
TGTGCCAGTAGTCCGGGACAGAGCTATGGCTACACCTTC
CASSPGQSYGYTF
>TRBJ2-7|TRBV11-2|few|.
TGTGCCAGCAGAAGTGAACTCGGCTACGAGCAGTACTTC
CASRSELGYEQYF